The clone carrying this TCR beta chain was picked up a small number of times. What it binds is unknown. The V and J ends lost 1 base and 5 bases, in that order; junction bases with no gene match: 8. This CDR3 region has 16 residues. Germline CDR1 LGHNA, CDR2 YNFKEQ. This specimen belongs to a study of T cell responses to AZD1222 COVID-19 vaccine. Study-wide results and caveats: Reportedly, close to half of spike-specific TCRs are directed against unmutated variant regions. Clonal diversity was possibly underestimated; the donors were predominantly white British and more often female. Repertoire sampling happened only post peak T cell response. The breadth and depth of Spike-specific TCRs increased once two AZD1222 doses had been given.

This table comes from immunoSEQ multiplex PCR, and its TCRdb copy is limited to in-frame clones, with some not included. The repertoire holds roughly 140,000 clones, with around 86% as singletons. This TCR came from an adult who received the AZD1222 COVID-19 vaccine. The chain combines TRBV4-2 with TRBJ2-5; 9 bases agree with TRBD2. The sequencing here drew on peripheral blood, taken 28 days after the second AZD1222 dose. The CDR3 DNA reads as TGTGCCAGCAGCCAAGGGGATAGCGGGAGAGGGGAGACCCAGTACTTC. Translated, it gives CASSQGDSGRGETQYF.